The source of this T cell receptor (beta chain) is a study of CD8 T cells in Susac syndrome. Study-level background: Blood was drawn from patients with Susac syndrome. At that point, they were therapy-naive, on corticosteroids, or on intravenous immunoglobulin alone.

From germline, CDR1 is SGHVS and CDR2 FQNEAQ. The CDR3 consists of 13 residues. The ends were cut back, 0 bases at V and 10 bases at J, with 10 bases in the middle. Whole-study findings and limits: CD4+ T cell repertoires in Susac syndrome exhibited no evidence of clonal expansion.

About this clonotype itself: What it recognizes is unknown.

Random hexamers primed reverse transcription of about 0.5 to 1 ug RNA. TCRdb used MiXCR to reprocess the immunoSEQ multiplex PCR reads, holding one entry per CDR3 protein. The table records 150,000 or so distinct CDR3 sequences, 95% of them present only once. The chain links TRBV7-8 to TRBJ1-5; no reliable D call. This sequence originates from a human donor with Susac syndrome. Sequencing was carried out using CD4+ T cells from PBMCs. CDR3 bases: TGTGCCAGCAGCTTAGCGCCCAGGTCACCCCAGCATTTT. Protein: CASSLAPRSPQHF.